The rows below give T cell receptor beta chains drawn from one sample of a study of monozygotic twins with inflammatory bowel disease. TCRdb reprocessed the 5' RACE reads, with one entry per CDR3 protein and no DNA. This table holds just over 300,000 distinct CDR3 sequences. Sequences were obtained from blood. The receptors derive from a human donor with ulcerative colitis or Crohn's disease, or a healthy co-twin of an affected twin (not recorded which). The CDR3 runs from the conserved cysteine through the conserved F or W. Only some rows state a clone size, as once, few, many or a class for expanded clones.

CDR3 protein: CASRSPLRPGTDTQYF
V gene: TRBV2
J gene: TRBJ2-3
clone size: large

CDR3 protein: CASTQTTGYEQYF
V gene: TRBV19
J gene: TRBJ2-7
clone size: .

CDR3 protein: CASSLLTGAQYF
V gene: TRBV28
J gene: TRBJ2-5
clone size: .

CDR3 protein: CASSSTGNYNSPLHF
V gene: TRBV18
J gene: TRBJ1-6
clone size: .

CDR3 protein: CSARDSGHNEQFF
V gene: TRBV20-1
J gene: TRBJ2-1
clone size: .

CDR3 protein: CASSRDGTGKNEKLFF
V gene: TRBV12-3/TRBV12-4
J gene: TRBJ1-4
clone size: .

CDR3 protein: CAIRRKTQGIGEGTEAFF
V gene: TRBV10-3
J gene: TRBJ1-1
clone size: .

CDR3 protein: CASSQAYTGELFF
V gene: TRBV14
J gene: TRBJ2-2
clone size: .

CDR3 protein: CGSSLQGADYEQYF
V gene: TRBV9
J gene: TRBJ2-7
clone size: .

CDR3 protein: CASSLAIATPNEKLFF
V gene: TRBV5-1
J gene: TRBJ1-4
clone size: .

CDR3 protein: CASSLERQGAGNEQFF
V gene: TRBV5-1
J gene: TRBJ2-1
clone size: .

CDR3 protein: CASSQWDGSETDTQYF
V gene: TRBV16
J gene: TRBJ2-3
clone size: .

CDR3 protein: CSASSQQNEKLFF
V gene: TRBV20-1
J gene: TRBJ1-4
clone size: .

CDR3 protein: CASSPRLRDSPLHF
V gene: TRBV7-2
J gene: TRBJ1-6
clone size: .

CDR3 protein: CASSVDSATNEKLFF
V gene: TRBV9
J gene: TRBJ1-4
clone size: .

CDR3 protein: CSARRGLFGSNQPQHF
V gene: TRBV20-1
J gene: TRBJ1-5
clone size: .

CDR3 protein: CASSLGGYEAEKLFF
V gene: TRBV7-8
J gene: TRBJ1-4
clone size: .

CDR3 protein: CATTLGTEQFF
V gene: TRBV12-3/TRBV12-4
J gene: TRBJ2-1
clone size: .

CDR3 protein: CASKRNRVDEQFF
V gene: TRBV7-8
J gene: TRBJ2-1
clone size: .

CDR3 protein: CASSLGGGEGGQSDNEQFF
V gene: TRBV28
J gene: TRBJ2-1
clone size: .

CDR3 protein: CASSLEFPSGETQYF
V gene: TRBV5-1
J gene: TRBJ2-5
clone size: .

CDR3 protein: CSARYSEYGYTF
V gene: TRBV20-1
J gene: TRBJ1-2
clone size: .

CDR3 protein: CASSREGTANTGELFF
V gene: TRBV5-1
J gene: TRBJ2-2
clone size: .

CDR3 protein: CSARDGSRVFGTSGVDEQFF
V gene: TRBV20-1
J gene: TRBJ2-1
clone size: .

CDR3 protein: CASSLVLALNYEQYF
V gene: TRBV7-2
J gene: TRBJ2-7
clone size: .

CDR3 protein: CASSFDLTGSNEKLFF
V gene: TRBV12-3/TRBV12-4
J gene: TRBJ1-4
clone size: .

CDR3 protein: CASSVDLKGASGKYGYTF
V gene: TRBV9
J gene: TRBJ1-2
clone size: .

CDR3 protein: CASSLNGAPSSHF
V gene: TRBV7-2
J gene: TRBJ1-6
clone size: .

CDR3 protein: CASSQDIAETGELFF
V gene: TRBV3-1
J gene: TRBJ2-2
clone size: .

CDR3 protein: CASNPGGGGTMGGYTF
V gene: TRBV12-3/TRBV12-4
J gene: TRBJ1-2
clone size: .

CDR3 protein: CASSLFPSGTHNEQFF
V gene: TRBV27
J gene: TRBJ2-1
clone size: .

CDR3 protein: CASSPRRLPEGRSSYEQYF
V gene: TRBV7-8
J gene: TRBJ2-7
clone size: .

CDR3 protein: CASSVGARSQETQYF
V gene: TRBV9
J gene: TRBJ2-5
clone size: .

CDR3 protein: CASSLGQNIQYF
V gene: TRBV5-1
J gene: TRBJ2-4
clone size: .

CDR3 protein: CASSLPQNTDTQYF
V gene: TRBV4-2
J gene: TRBJ2-3
clone size: .

CDR3 protein: CASSLVGRGPQETQYF
V gene: TRBV28
J gene: TRBJ2-5
clone size: .

CDR3 protein: CSVKGLYNTGELFF
V gene: TRBV29-1
J gene: TRBJ2-2
clone size: .

CDR3 protein: CSARGTGVVWASGMSVHEQYF
V gene: TRBV20-1
J gene: TRBJ2-7
clone size: .

CDR3 protein: CATAGTGDHQPQHF
V gene: TRBV18
J gene: TRBJ1-5
clone size: .

CDR3 protein: CASSSYGANVLTF
V gene: TRBV11-3
J gene: TRBJ2-6
clone size: .

CDR3 protein: CATSRDLAGGQEQYF
V gene: TRBV15
J gene: TRBJ2-7
clone size: .

CDR3 protein: CASSISWQTYNSPLHF
V gene: TRBV19
J gene: TRBJ1-6
clone size: .

CDR3 protein: CASSGWTAGANVLTF
V gene: TRBV10-2
J gene: TRBJ2-6
clone size: .

CDR3 protein: CASSTTGAVMAEAFF
V gene: TRBV19
J gene: TRBJ1-1
clone size: .

CDR3 protein: CASGIGWRGNGYTF
V gene: TRBV12-5
J gene: TRBJ1-2
clone size: .

CDR3 protein: CASSQGAAVLEKLFF
V gene: TRBV3-1
J gene: TRBJ1-4
clone size: .

CDR3 protein: CASSRGTSADTQYF
V gene: TRBV7-6
J gene: TRBJ2-3
clone size: .

CDR3 protein: CASSRLADNEQFF
V gene: TRBV6-5
J gene: TRBJ2-1
clone size: .